The 30 T cell receptor beta chains presented below share a single source sample, sequenced in a study of shared clonotypes between healthy human individuals (TCRdb year 2020). Library preparation employed the immunoSEQ multiplex PCR assay. Held by TCRdb, this immuneACCESS table contains in-frame sequences only and omits some clones. Under half of the omission traces to an unresolved V gene where checked; the cause of the rest is unknown. For this sample the table gives hundreds of thousands of clones, of which 90% to 97% were detected only once. 0.06% of the sample is held by the ten biggest clonotypes. The sequenced material came from naive CD4+ T cells sorted from blood. The intended sense of this specimen's cell subset or site label: CD45RA+ positively selected. The receptors stem from a woman younger than 45 in good health.

This clone was detected only once. The chain joins TRBV28 to TRBJ1-2; a possible D gene is TRBD1 (6 bases). Germline CDR1 and CDR2: MDHEN and SYDVKM. The CDR3 runs to 14 residues. The V and J ends lost 7 bases and 2 bases respectively, with 14 bases between them. CDR3 nucleotides: TGTGCCAGCAAAAATCCTCAGGGGAACTATGGCTACACCTTC. It translates to CASKNPQGNYGYTF.

The chain combines TRBV6-4 with TRBJ2-1, with 11 bases that match TRBD2. Germline V gene lookup returns CDR1 MRHNA and CDR2 SNTAGT. The CDR3 is 18 residues long. V lost 6 bases, J lost 0 bases, and 10 bases stayed unmatched. The CDR3 DNA reads as TGTGCCAGCAGCGAGGAGGGACTAGCGGTTAGCTCCTACAATGAGCAGTTCTTC. It yields the protein CASSEEGLAVSSYNEQFF.

V is TRBV6-1 and J is TRBJ1-5; D not resolved. V dropped 0 bases and J dropped 5 bases, with 2 bases sitting between them. CDR3 length: 12 residues. The germline V gene encodes CDR1 MNHNS and CDR2 SASEGT. The CDR3 loop reads CASSEAYQPQHF. CDR3 bases: TGTGCCAGCAGTGAAGCTTATCAGCCCCAGCATTTT.

The chain carries TRBV4-1 and TRBJ1-5; D is uncertain. Germline-derived CDR1 and CDR2 are MGHRA and YSYEKL. This CDR3 has 15 residues. Deletions cut 3 bases from V and 4 bases from J, with 13 bases between. CDR3 DNA: TGCGCCAGCAGCCAGATGAGGTTGGGTAATCAGCCCCAGCATTTT. As protein: CASSQMRLGNQPQHF.

CDR3 DNA sequence: TGTGCCAGCCGGACAGGGGGCATGGAGACCCAGTACTTC. Translated: CASRTGGMETQYF. The chain links TRBV28 to TRBJ2-5; 11 positions agree with TRBD1. CDR1 MDHEN and CDR2 SYDVKM come from the germline V gene. The CDR3 is 13 amino acids. V shed 8 bases and J 5 bases; nucleotides not matched to a gene: 4.

The rearrangement joins TRBV4-1 to TRBJ2-7, with 11 bases identical to TRBD2. The CDR3 has 17 residues. The V gene's germline CDR1 is MGHRA and CDR2 YSYEKL. V gave up 4 bases and J gave up 1 base; unmatched junction bases: 9. CDR3 in amino acids: CASSPPQGTSGSYEQYF. CDR3 nucleotides: TGCGCCAGCAGCCCCCCCCAAGGGACTAGCGGTTCCTACGAGCAGTACTTC.

This clone showed up just a few times. The V and J genes are TRBV30 and TRBJ1-5; the match to TRBD1 covers 10 bases. The germline gives CDR1 GTSNPN, CDR2 SVGIG (reference sequence). The J segment lost 7 bases and the V segment lost 2 bases, leaving 2 bases of the junction unmatched. The length of the CDR3 is 13 residues. The CDR3: CAWSMTGGQPQHF. DNA of the CDR3: TGTGCCTGGAGTATGACAGGGGGCCAGCCCCAGCATTTT.

This sequence joins TRBV28 and TRBJ1-1, with D unclear. Trimming stripped 1 base from V and 3 bases from J, with 6 bases between. The CDR3 is made up of 13 amino acids. Germline lookup yields CDR1 MDHEN and CDR2 SYDVKM. CDR3 amino acids: CASSLSGDTEAFF. The CDR3 coding sequence is TGTGCCAGCAGTTTATCAGGAGACACTGAAGCTTTCTTT. Complete variable domain (other parts from reference TRBV28 and TRBJ1-1): DVKVTQSSRYLVKRTGEKVFLECVQDMDHENMFWYRQDPGLGLRLIYFSYDVKMKEKGDIPEGYSVSREKKERFSLILESASTNQTSMYLCASSLSGDTEAFFGQGTRLTVV.

The chain links TRBV9 to TRBJ2-5; a possible D gene is TRBD2 (5 bases). Between the trimmed V and J ends, which lost 0 bases and 4 bases, there was a span of 10 bases. CDR3 length: 14 amino acids. Germline V gene data show CDR1 as SGDLS and CDR2 as YYNGEE. CDR3 sequence reads: CASSVVSVGETQYF. The CDR3, as DNA: TGTGCCAGCAGCGTAGTTAGCGTGGGAGAGACCCAGTACTTC.

This clone showed up just a few times. V usage is TRBV19 and J usage is TRBJ2-7, with D tentatively TRBD1 (8 bases). From germline, CDR1 is LNHDA and CDR2 SQIVND (reference sequence). This CDR3 is built from 14 residues. V was cut by 1 base and J by 5 bases, with 12 bases left in between. The CDR3, as DNA: TGTGCCAGTAGTATAGGGACAGGGAGGGACGAGCAGTACTTC. It yields the protein CASSIGTGRDEQYF.

A remark on this clone: This CDR3 is also generated by other DNA sequences in the sample. The rearrangement uses TRBV28 and TRBJ2-7, with D possibly called TRBD1 or TRBD2 (5 bases each). Germline V gene sequence: CDR1 MDHEN, CDR2 SYDVKM. The CDR3 has 12 residues. Trimming shortened V by 7 bases and J by 3 bases, and 10 bases separated the two germline ends. In DNA, the CDR3 is TGTGCCAGCACCAGTGGGGGCTACGAGCAGTACTTC. Protein product: CASTSGGYEQYF.

The chain has TRBV4-2 and TRBJ2-1, with D possibly called TRBD1 or TRBD2 (5 bases each). The V gene's germline CDR1 is LGHNA and CDR2 YNFKEQ. The CDR3 is made up of 15 amino acids. Trimming stripped 0 bases from V and 8 bases from J, with 14 bases between. In DNA form, the CDR3 reads TGTGCCAGCAGCCAAGATATTGGTGGGGGATATGAGCAGTTCTTC. Encoded protein: CASSQDIGGGYEQFF.

The V and J genes are TRBV6-1 and TRBJ2-7, with D possibly being TRBD2 (6 bases). V lost 7 bases to trimming and J lost 7 bases, with 17 bases between them. Germline CDR1 is MNHNS and CDR2 is SASEGT. This CDR3 is 13 amino acids long. The CDR3 loop is CASNPGGGWEQYF. CDR3 DNA sequence: TGTGCCAGCAACCCCGGGGGAGGATGGGAGCAGTACTTC.

This sequence joins TRBV30 and TRBJ2-7; 7 positions match TRBD2. V shed 2 bases and J 7 bases; nucleotides not matched to a gene: 14. The germline V gene encodes CDR1 GTSNPN and CDR2 SVGIG (reference sequence). CDR3 length: 15 amino acids. CDR3 in DNA: TGTGCCTGGAGTTGGACGGGAGGCCTAGCGGATGAGCAGTACTTC. This sequence encodes CAWSWTGGLADEQYF.

V and J are TRBV28 and TRBJ2-2; 11 nucleotides align to TRBD2. There are 15 residues in the CDR3. Trimming at V came to 6 bases and at J to 10 bases, leaving 10 bases not matched to a gene. Germline V lookup: CDR1 MDHEN, CDR2 SYDVKM. The CDR3 DNA sequence: TGTGCCAGCAGGTCTAGCGGGAGGACTCTTTTGGAGCTGTTTTTT. It yields the protein CASRSSGRTLLELFF. Drawing the rest from reference TRBV28 and TRBJ2-2, the complete variable domain is DVKVTQSSRYLVKRTGEKVFLECVQDMDHENMFWYRQDPGLGLRLIYFSYDVKMKEKGDIPEGYSVSREKKERFSLILESASTNQTSMYLCASRSSGRTLLELFFGEGSRLTVL.

Note on this clone: Other DNA sequences in this sample translate to the same CDR3. This chain connects TRBV18 to TRBJ2-5; D is uncertain. Per germline, CDR1 KGHSH and CDR2 LQKENI. V was trimmed by 4 bases and J by 1 base, leaving 7 bases between them. The CDR3 loop spans 13 amino acids. The CDR3 spells CASSLRLQETQYF. The CDR3 bases are TGTGCCAGCTCACTGAGACTCCAAGAGACCCAGTACTTC. Combining the CDR3 with reference TRBV18 and TRBJ2-5 gives the whole variable domain NAGVMQNPRHLVRRRGQEARLRCSPMKGHSHVYWYRQLPEEGLKFMVYLQKENIIDESGMPKERFSAEFPKEGPSILRIQQVVRGDSAAYFCASSLRLQETQYFGPGTRLLVL.

The chain links TRBV7-2 to TRBJ2-7, with 9 bases that match TRBD1. V shed 4 bases and J 2 bases; nucleotides not matched to a gene: 9. In germline, CDR1 is SGHTA, CDR2 FQGNSA. The CDR3 covers 16 residues. The CDR3 DNA sequence: TGTGCCAGCAGCTCAATCCTGACAGGGGGTACCTACGAGCAGTACTTC. This gives the protein CASSSILTGGTYEQYF.

Worth noting for this clone: This sample also contains other DNA sequences that code for the same CDR3. This chain uses TRBV7-9 with TRBJ2-2; D is unclear. V lost 0 bases to trimming and J lost 4 bases, with 3 bases between them. The CDR3 is 13 residues long. Germline V CDR1 and CDR2: SEHNR, FQNEAQ (reference sequence). The CDR3: CASSLARTGELFF. The CDR3 DNA follows: TGTGCCAGCAGCTTAGCCCGCACCGGGGAGCTGTTTTTT.

This clone was seen only a few times. The chain joins TRBV19 to TRBJ1-1, with 7 bases identical to TRBD1. CDR3 length equals 17 residues. Germline V CDR1 and CDR2: LNHDA, SQIVND (reference sequence). V dropped 8 bases and J dropped 4; count of bases not matched to a gene: 19. The CDR3: CASRTPGQRGDGTEAFF. CDR3 bases: TGTGCCAGTCGTACCCCGGGACAGAGGGGTGACGGCACTGAAGCTTTCTTT.

This chain links TRBV4-1 with TRBJ2-1; 7 nucleotides align to TRBD1. Germline loops: CDR1 MGHRA, CDR2 YSYEKL. The V segment lost 0 bases and the J segment 2 bases; nucleotides outside the gene matches: 19. The CDR3 spans 21 residues. The CDR3 DNA reads as TGCGCCAGCAGCCAAGATACGACAGGGCAGGTGATTACAACCACCTACAATGAGCAGTTCTTC. Its translation is CASSQDTTGQVITTTYNEQFF.

This chain uses TRBV28 with TRBJ1-3; D ambiguous. Trimming cost V 2 bases and J 1 base, with 6 bases left between them. The CDR3 sequence is 14 residues long. Germline CDR1 is MDHEN and CDR2 is SYDVKM. The CDR3 loop is CASSLIGSGNTIYF. Written as DNA, the CDR3 is TGTGCCAGCAGTTTAATTGGTTCTGGAAACACCATATATTTT.

V and J are TRBV19 and TRBJ2-4; D possibly uses TRBD1 or TRBD2 (5 bases each). Trimming removed 5 bases from V and 0 bases from J, with 17 bases in between. Germline V gene lookup returns CDR1 LNHDA and CDR2 SQIVND (reference sequence). This CDR3 comprises 17 residues. The CDR3 nucleotides read TGTGCCAGTAGTCCAAGCCGGGACGCCGTAGCCAAAAACATTCAGTACTTC. This gives the protein CASSPSRDAVAKNIQYF.

J is TRBJ2-7 and V is TRBV5-4; TRBD1 matches at 7 bases. The ends lost 3 bases at V and 2 bases at J; junction bases unmatched: 5. The CDR3 contains 14 residues. The germline gives CDR1 SGHNT, CDR2 YYREEE (reference sequence). In DNA form, the CDR3 reads TGTGCCAGCAGCTCGGGACAGCTCCCCTACGAGCAGTACTTC. It codes for CASSSGQLPYEQYF.

This clone was recorded only once. The chain links TRBV7-2 to TRBJ2-7; the match to TRBD2 covers 13 bases. Trimming at V came to 5 bases and at J to 6 bases, leaving 16 bases not matched to a gene. The CDR3 consists of 18 residues. Germline CDR1 is SGHTA and CDR2 is FQGNSA. The CDR3 loop is CASSPEIRLAGGRLEQYF. DNA for the CDR3: TGTGCCAGCAGCCCAGAGATCCGACTAGCGGGAGGTAGGCTCGAGCAGTACTTC.

This chain joins TRBV11-2 and TRBJ2-3; D gene unclear. This CDR3 has 14 residues. The V gene's germline CDR1 is SGHAT and CDR2 FQNNGV. V was clipped by 1 base and J by 4 bases, with 9 bases between them. CDR3 sequence: CASSLAGGADTQYF. CDR3 DNA sequence: TGTGCCAGCAGCTTAGCAGGTGGGGCAGATACGCAGTATTTT.

V gene TRBV6-1 combines with J gene TRBJ2-5; 8 nucleotides align to TRBD2. Germline loops: CDR1 MNHNS, CDR2 SASEGT. V shed 8 bases and J 4 bases; nucleotides not matched to a gene: 12. The CDR3 is made up of 15 amino acids. As DNA, the CDR3 is TGTGCCAGCCACACCGGGGGGGCCGCCGGAGAGACCCAGTACTTC. This encodes CASHTGGAAGETQYF.

This chain links TRBV2 with TRBJ2-5; 9 positions match TRBD1. Germline assignment: CDR1 SNHLY and CDR2 FYNNEI. The CDR3 length is 12 residues. The junction had 2 bases not matched to a gene; V was cut back by 8 bases and J by 4 bases. CDR3 in amino acids: CASRTGVETQYF. CDR3 DNA sequence: TGTGCCAGCCGGACAGGGGTAGAGACCCAGTACTTC.

This rearrangement joins TRBV5-1 to TRBJ2-7; D perhaps matches TRBD1 (5 bases). With 3 bases removed from V and 4 bases from J, the gap between germline ends came to 17 bases. The CDR3 length is 15 residues. The germline gives CDR1 SGHRS, CDR2 YFSETQ. In DNA, the CDR3 is TGCGCCAGCAGCTCCCTCCCAGGGTCGTTTTACGAGCAGTACTTC. This encodes CASSSLPGSFYEQYF.

The DNA of the CDR3 is TGTGCCAGCAGCCCACGACCGGTCTACGAGCAGTACTTC. As protein: CASSPRPVYEQYF. The genes are TRBV11-2 and TRBJ2-5; no firm D call. The J call may be in error: the DNA end matches TRBJ2-7 better. CDR3 length: 13 residues. Per the germline V gene, CDR1 is SGHAT and CDR2 is FQNNGV.

The chain combines TRBV19 with TRBJ2-1, with D tentatively TRBD1 (6 bases). The V gene's germline CDR1 is LNHDA and CDR2 SQIVND (reference sequence). V was cut by 8 bases and J by 3 bases, with 11 bases left in between. There are 13 residues in the CDR3. The CDR3 loop is CASERRGYNEQFF. As DNA, the CDR3 is TGTGCCAGTGAGCGCAGGGGCTACAATGAGCAGTTCTTC.